The rows below give T cell receptor beta chains drawn from one sample of a study of T-cell memory formation after mild COVID-19. TCRdb re-analysed the 5' RACE reads in MiXCR, keeping a single row per CDR3 protein. The sample comprises roughly 170,000 distinct CDR3 sequences, around a fifth of which are singletons, and about 21% rests with the top ten. The source material was PBMCs or a T cell subset sorted from them (not recorded which). The receptor source for this set is an adult woman who had mild COVID-19 (a few samples of this study predate the infection). Cell type and time point are not known. CDR3s include the opening cysteine and the closing phenylalanine or tryptophan. Each record gives: D gene, J gene, V gene, clone size, CDR3 protein, CDR3 DNA. D genes are given only for firm matches. Clone size is given for some rows only: seen once, a few or many times, or a class if the clone is expanded.

. TRBJ1-5 TRBV4-1 few CASSQDEGFGNQPQHF TGCGCCAGCAGCCAAGATGAGGGCTTCGGCAATCAGCCCCAGCATTTT
TRBD1 TRBJ2-7 TRBV4-3 few CASSQEYRTGQAFYEQYF TGCGCCAGCAGCCAAGAGTACCGGACAGGGCAGGCCTTCTACGAGCAGTACTTC
TRBD1 TRBJ1-4 TRBV5-1 . CASSSGTDNEKLFF TGCGCCAGCAGCTCCGGGACAGATAATGAAAAACTGTTTTTT
TRBD1 TRBJ1-2 TRBV12-3/TRBV12-4 . CASSFTGASYTF TGTGCCAGCAGTTTTACAGGGGCTAGCTACACCTTC
. TRBJ2-7 TRBV5-1 few CASSLAFGSTYEQYF TGCGCCAGCAGCTTGGCCTTCGGCAGTACCTACGAGCAGTACTTC
. TRBJ2-3 TRBV7-9 . CASSFSASGVDTQYF TGTGCCAGCAGCTTCTCAGCGTCAGGGGTAGATACGCAGTATTTT
. TRBJ1-6 TRBV7-6 few CASSPIPAGSSYNSPLHF TGTGCCAGCAGCCCCATCCCCGCAGGGAGCTCCTATAATTCACCCCTCCACTTT
. TRBJ1-1 TRBV15 . CATSRGGGTEALF TGTGCCACCAGCAGAGGAGGGGGGACTGAAGCTTTATTT
. TRBJ1-1 TRBV7-6 few CASSLDLLDFTEAFF TGTGCCAGCAGCTTAGATCTTTTGGATTTTACTGAAGCTTTCTTT
TRBD1 TRBJ1-2 TRBV3-1 few CASSQPGQGPYGYTF TGTGCCAGCAGCCAACCGGGACAGGGTCCCTATGGCTACACCTTC
. TRBJ2-2 TRBV11-2 . CASKRAATGELFF TGTGCCAGCAAACGTGCCGCCACCGGGGAGCTGTTTTTT
. TRBJ2-1 TRBV10-3 . CAISDNNEQFF TGTGCCATCAGTGACAACAATGAGCAGTTCTTC
. TRBJ2-3 TRBV11-3 . CASSLSEFREDTQYF TGTGCCAGCAGCCTTAGCGAGTTCCGCGAGGATACGCAGTATTTT
. TRBJ2-3 TRBV19 . CASGLTVTDTQYF TGTGCCAGTGGCCTTACGGTCACAGATACGCAGTATTTT
. TRBJ2-7 TRBV11-2 . CASSSGLYLPYEQYF TGTGCCAGCAGCTCGGGCTTGTACCTTCCCTACGAGCAGTACTTC
TRBD1 TRBJ1-5 TRBV2 few CASSEIGGTGRVLPQHF TGTGCCAGCAGTGAAATAGGGGGGACAGGGAGGGTCTTGCCCCAGCATTTT